The 12 T cell receptor beta chains in this list originate from one sample, sequenced in a study of blood T cell repertoires in COVID-19. Repertoires were generated with immunoSEQ multiplex PCR, while TCRdb's copy carries only in-frame clones and drops some. The sample yields approximately 84,000 clones, about 77% seen once. The sample was peripheral blood. The receptor set was obtained from a human donor in a cohort sampled during active COVID-19.

The V call is TRBV11-2, the J call TRBJ2-3, with 10 positions matching TRBD2. Per the germline V gene, CDR1 is SGHAT and CDR2 is FQNNGV. The V and J ends lost 5 bases and 5 bases, in that order; junction bases with no gene match: 10. This CDR3 contains 16 residues. In nucleotides, the CDR3 is TGTGCCAGCAGCCCGATGGGGCTAGCGGGGGAAGATACGCAGTATTTT. Protein product: CASSPMGLAGEDTQYF.

V usage is TRBV2 and J usage is TRBJ1-2; 10 bases line up with TRBD1. In germline, CDR1 is SNHLY, CDR2 FYNNEI. Trimming took 6 bases from V and 11 from J; bases not matched to a gene: 3. The CDR3 runs to 11 residues. This CDR3 is CASRDRGRYTF. The CDR3 DNA sequence: TGTGCCAGCAGGGACAGGGGGAGGTACACCTTC.

The J gene is TRBJ1-1, the V gene TRBV2, with 12 bases lining up with TRBD1. Germline lookup yields CDR1 SNHLY and CDR2 FYNNEI. This CDR3 is 14 amino acids long. V was pared by 8 bases and J by 5 bases, with 6 bases of the junction left unmatched. In DNA, the CDR3 is TGTGCCAGCGACCGGGACAGGGGGCTGACTGAAGCTTTCTTT. Its translation: CASDRDRGLTEAFF.

This chain uses TRBV12-3 or TRBV12-4 with TRBJ2-7, with D possibly matching TRBD2 (5 bases). V was cut by 3 bases and J by 2 bases, with 5 bases left in between. This CDR3 region has 12 residues. The CDR3 is CASSLGAYEQYF. The CDR3 nucleotides read TGTGCCAGCAGTTTGGGAGCCTACGAGCAGTACTTC.

The chain couples TRBV5-1 to TRBJ2-3; TRBD2 is a possible D gene (6 bases). The V gene lost 4 bases and the J gene lost 2 bases, with 14 bases spanning the gap. The CDR3 is made up of 15 amino acids. Germline V gene sequence: CDR1 SGHRS, CDR2 YFSETQ. The CDR3 DNA reads as TGCGCCAGCAGCGCGTGGGGGGTTCCCACAGATACGCAGTATTTT. Amino acid sequence: CASSAWGVPTDTQYF.

In its sample, this clone was seen once. The chain joins TRBV5-3 to TRBJ2-5, with D tentatively TRBD1 (6 bases). TRBV5-3 is known as an ORF, though its function is uncertain. This CDR3 comprises 20 residues. Deletions cut 2 bases from V and 2 bases from J, with 28 bases between. The CDR3 spells CARSFREGGGQNGIQETQYF. In nucleotides, the CDR3 is TGTGCCAGAAGCTTTCGCGAGGGTGGAGGACAGAACGGGATACAAGAGACCCAGTACTTC.

CDR3: CASGLMARATNEKLFF. The CDR3 DNA sequence: TGTGCCAGCGGTCTAATGGCGCGGGCAACTAATGAAAAACTGTTTTTT. The chain recombines TRBV7-3 with TRBJ1-4; D is uncertain. Per the germline V gene, CDR1 is SGHTA and CDR2 is FQGTGA. Trimming stripped 8 bases from V and 0 bases from J, with 16 bases between. The CDR3 is made up of 16 amino acids.

This clone appeared a single time. The chain's CDR3 is CASSQSGTSLYNSPLHF. CDR3 sequence (DNA): TGTGCCAGCAGCCAAAGCGGGACCTCCCTCTATAATTCACCCCTCCACTTT. The chain couples TRBV14 to TRBJ1-6, with a possible D match to TRBD1 (5 bases). This CDR3 region has 17 residues. CDR1 is SGHDN and CDR2 is FVKESK in the germline V gene. V lost 2 bases, J lost 3 bases, and 14 bases lay in between.

The chain has TRBV13 and TRBJ2-3; 9 nucleotides match TRBD2. CDR3 size: 16 residues. The junction had 7 bases not matched to a gene; V was cut back by 6 bases and J by 0 bases. Germline V gene data show CDR1 as PRHDT and CDR2 as FYEKMQ (reference sequence). The CDR3 nucleotides are TGTGCCAGCAGGGTCGGACTAGCGAGTAGCACAGATACGCAGTATTTT. As protein: CASRVGLASSTDTQYF.

The gene calls are TRBV7-8 and TRBJ1-1, with D possibly being TRBD1 (6 bases). This CDR3 has 13 residues. Germline V gene data show CDR1 as SGHVS and CDR2 as FQNEAQ. V gave up 5 bases and J gave up 5 bases, with 12 bases separating them. The CDR3 nucleotides are TGTGCCAGCAGCATACGGGGGGCAACTGAAGCTTTCTTT. Translation gives CASSIRGATEAFF.

V and J are TRBV7-2 and TRBJ1-1, with D hard to call. The germline CDR1 and CDR2 sequences are SGHTA and FQGNSA. V dropped 5 bases and J dropped 0 bases, with 10 bases sitting between them. CDR3 size: 14 residues. CDR3 sequence reads: CASSPEFMNTEAFF. DNA of the CDR3: TGTGCCAGCAGCCCGGAGTTCATGAACACTGAAGCTTTCTTT.

The chain uses TRBV24-1 and TRBJ2-1; D possibly corresponds to TRBD2 (5 bases). CDR1 is KGHDR and CDR2 is SFDVKD in the germline V gene. V was pared by 9 bases and J by 5 bases, with 7 bases between. The CDR3 has 11 amino acids. The CDR3 sequence is CATRGNNEQFF. The CDR3 region has the DNA TGTGCCACCCGAGGGAACAATGAGCAGTTCTTC.